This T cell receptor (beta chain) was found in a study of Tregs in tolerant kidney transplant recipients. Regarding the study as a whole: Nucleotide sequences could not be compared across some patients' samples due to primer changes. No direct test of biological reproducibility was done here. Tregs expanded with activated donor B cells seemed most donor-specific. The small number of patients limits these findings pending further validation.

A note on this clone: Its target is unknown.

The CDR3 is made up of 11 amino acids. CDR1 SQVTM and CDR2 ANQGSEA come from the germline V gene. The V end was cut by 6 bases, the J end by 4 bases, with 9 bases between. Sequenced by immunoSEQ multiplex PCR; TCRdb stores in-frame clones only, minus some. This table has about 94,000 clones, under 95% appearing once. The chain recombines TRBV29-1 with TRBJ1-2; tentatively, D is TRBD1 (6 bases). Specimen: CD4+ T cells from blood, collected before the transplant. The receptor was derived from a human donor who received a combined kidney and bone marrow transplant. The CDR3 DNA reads TGCAGCGTAGACAGGTCCTATGGCTACACCTTC. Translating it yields CSVDRSYGYTF. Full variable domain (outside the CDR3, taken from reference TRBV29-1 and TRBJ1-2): SAVISQKPSRDICQRGTSLTIQCQVDSQVTMMFWYRQQPGQSLTLIATANQGSEATYESGFVIDKFPISRPNLTFSTLTVSNMSPEDSSIYLCSVDRSYGYTFGSGTRLTVV.